This TCR beta chain was captured by sequencing in a study of blood T cell repertoires in COVID-19. Per the original methods: Reference gene primer amplification yielded estimated nucleated cell counts. Generated by immunoSEQ multiplex PCR, the TCRdb table keeps only in-frame clones and is missing some. That table supplies the V and J calls and clone size; D and trimming were determined from the DNA. The sample lists around 150,000 clones, about four fifths occurring once. CDR3 length: 14 amino acids. Deletions cut 2 bases from V and 2 bases from J, with 7 bases between. Germline CDR1 is LGHDT and CDR2 is YNNKEL (reference sequence).

The chain uses TRBV3-1 (or the pseudogene TRBV3-2) and TRBJ1-3; D perhaps matches TRBD1 (6 bases). This clonotype originated in a man between 70 and 80 years old with acute or convalescent COVID-19. Sequencing was done on a sample of peripheral blood. CDR3 in DNA: TGTGCCAGCAGCCAATCAGGGGCTGGAAACACCATATATTTT. This translates into CASSQSGAGNTIYF.